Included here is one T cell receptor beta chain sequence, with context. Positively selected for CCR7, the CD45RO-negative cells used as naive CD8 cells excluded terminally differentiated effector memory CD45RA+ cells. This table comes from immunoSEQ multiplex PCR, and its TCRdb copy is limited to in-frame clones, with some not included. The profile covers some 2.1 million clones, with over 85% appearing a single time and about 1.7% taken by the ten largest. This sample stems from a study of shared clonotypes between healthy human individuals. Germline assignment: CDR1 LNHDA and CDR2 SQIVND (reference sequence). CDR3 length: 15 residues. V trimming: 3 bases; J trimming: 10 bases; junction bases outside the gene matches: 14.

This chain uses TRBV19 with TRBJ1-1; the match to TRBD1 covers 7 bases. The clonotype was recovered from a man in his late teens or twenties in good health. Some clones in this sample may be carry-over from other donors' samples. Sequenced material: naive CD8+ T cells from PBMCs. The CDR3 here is CASSMPPQGGARAFF. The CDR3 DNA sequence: TGTGCCAGTAGTATGCCCCCCCAAGGGGGCGCAAGAGCTTTCTTT. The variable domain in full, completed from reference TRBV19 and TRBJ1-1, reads DGGITQSPKYLFRKEGQNVTLSCEQNLNHDAMYWYRQDPGQGLRLIYYSQIVNDFQKGDIAEGYSVSREKKESFPLTVTSAQKNPTAFYLCASSMPPQGGARAFFGQGTRLTVV.